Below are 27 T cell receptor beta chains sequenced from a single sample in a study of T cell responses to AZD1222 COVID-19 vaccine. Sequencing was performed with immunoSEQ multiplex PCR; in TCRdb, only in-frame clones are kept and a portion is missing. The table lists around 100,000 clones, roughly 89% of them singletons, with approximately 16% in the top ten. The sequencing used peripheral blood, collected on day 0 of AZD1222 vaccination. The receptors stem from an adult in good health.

The CDR3 reads CASSQGDSHARYTF. The CDR3 DNA follows: TGTGCCAGCAGCCAAGGGGACAGCCATGCACGCTACACCTTC. The chain carries TRBV3-1 (or the pseudogene TRBV3-2) and TRBJ1-2; TRBD1 matches at 7 bases. The CDR3 extends over 14 amino acids. Germline values: CDR1 LGHDT, CDR2 YNNKEL (reference sequence). V trimming: 1 base; J trimming: 9 bases; junction bases outside the gene matches: 8.

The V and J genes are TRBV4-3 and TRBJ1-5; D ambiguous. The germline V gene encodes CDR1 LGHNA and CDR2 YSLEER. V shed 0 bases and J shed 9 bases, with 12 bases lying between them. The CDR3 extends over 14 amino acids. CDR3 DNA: TGCGCCAGCAGCCAAGACGCCAGCCTTCGGCCCCAGCATTTT. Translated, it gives CASSQDASLRPQHF.

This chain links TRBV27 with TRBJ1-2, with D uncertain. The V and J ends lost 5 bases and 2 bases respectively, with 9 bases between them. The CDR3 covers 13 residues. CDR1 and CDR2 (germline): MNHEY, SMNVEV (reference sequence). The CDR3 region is CASSRTGNYGYTF. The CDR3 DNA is TGTGCCAGCAGTAGGACGGGAAACTATGGCTACACCTTC.

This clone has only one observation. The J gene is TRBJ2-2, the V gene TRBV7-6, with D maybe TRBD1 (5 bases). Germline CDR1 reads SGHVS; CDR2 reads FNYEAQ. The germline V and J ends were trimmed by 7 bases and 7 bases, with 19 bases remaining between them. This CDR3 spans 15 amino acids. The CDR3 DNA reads TGTGCCAGCAAAAGTACGGACACCGTGGGCGGGGAGCTGTTTTTT. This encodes CASKSTDTVGGELFF.

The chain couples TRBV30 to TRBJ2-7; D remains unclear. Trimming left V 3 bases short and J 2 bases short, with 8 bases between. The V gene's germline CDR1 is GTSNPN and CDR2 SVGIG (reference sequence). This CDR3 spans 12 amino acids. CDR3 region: CAWSLGTYEQYF. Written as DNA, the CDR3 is TGTGCCTGGAGCCTGGGAACCTACGAGCAGTACTTC. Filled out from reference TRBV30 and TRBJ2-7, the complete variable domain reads SQTIHQWPATLVQPVGSPLSLECTVEGTSNPNLYWYRQAAGRGLQLLFYSVGIGQISSEVPQNLSASRPQDRQFILSSKKLLLSDSGFYLCAWSLGTYEQYFGPGTRLTVT.

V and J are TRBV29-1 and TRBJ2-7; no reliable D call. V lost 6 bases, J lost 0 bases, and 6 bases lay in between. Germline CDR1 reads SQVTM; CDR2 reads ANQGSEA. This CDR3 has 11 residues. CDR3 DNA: TGCAGCGTAGCAAGCTCCTACGAGCAGTACTTC. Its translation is CSVASSYEQYF.

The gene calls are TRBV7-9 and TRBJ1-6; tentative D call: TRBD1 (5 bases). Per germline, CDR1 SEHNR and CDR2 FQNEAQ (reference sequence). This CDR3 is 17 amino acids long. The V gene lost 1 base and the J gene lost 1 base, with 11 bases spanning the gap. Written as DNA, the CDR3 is TGTGCCAGCAGCTTAGTAGGGGTTGAATCCTATAATTCACCCCTCCACTTT. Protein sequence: CASSLVGVESYNSPLHF. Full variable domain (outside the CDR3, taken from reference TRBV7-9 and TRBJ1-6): DTGVSQNPRHKITKRGQNVTFRCDPISEHNRLYWYRQTLGQGPEFLTYFQNEAQLEKSRLLSDRFSAERPKGSFSTLEIQRTEQGDSAMYLCASSLVGVESYNSPLHFGNGTRLTVT.

The CDR3 region is CASSPGLNQPQHF. CDR3 coding DNA: TGTGCCAGCAGCCCGGGCCTCAATCAGCCCCAGCATTTT. The J gene is TRBJ1-5, the V gene TRBV13; no reliable D call. In germline, CDR1 is PRHDT, CDR2 FYEKMQ (reference sequence). V lost 5 bases and J 3 bases, leaving 8 bases between the germline ends. This CDR3 spans 13 amino acids.

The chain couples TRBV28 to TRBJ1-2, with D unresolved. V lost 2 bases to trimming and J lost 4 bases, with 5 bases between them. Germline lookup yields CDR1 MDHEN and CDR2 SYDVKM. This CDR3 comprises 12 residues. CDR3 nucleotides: TGTGCCAGCAGTTTAAACAGCTATGGCTACACCTTC. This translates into CASSLNSYGYTF.

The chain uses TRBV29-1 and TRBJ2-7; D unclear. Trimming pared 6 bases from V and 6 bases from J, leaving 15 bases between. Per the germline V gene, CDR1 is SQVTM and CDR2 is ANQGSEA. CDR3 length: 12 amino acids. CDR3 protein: CSVQAGLGEQYF. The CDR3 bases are TGCAGCGTGCAGGCTGGTCTGGGCGAGCAGTACTTC.

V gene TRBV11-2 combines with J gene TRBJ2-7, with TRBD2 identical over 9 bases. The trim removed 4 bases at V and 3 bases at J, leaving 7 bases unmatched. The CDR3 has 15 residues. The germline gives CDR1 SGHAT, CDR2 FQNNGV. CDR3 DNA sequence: TGTGCCAGCAGCTCGAGAAGCGGGAGGAACTACGAGCAGTACTTC. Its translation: CASSSRSGRNYEQYF.

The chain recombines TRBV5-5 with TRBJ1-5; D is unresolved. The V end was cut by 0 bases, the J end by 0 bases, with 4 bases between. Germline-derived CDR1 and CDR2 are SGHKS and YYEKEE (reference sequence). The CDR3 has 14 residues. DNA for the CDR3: TGTGCCAGCAGCTTGGGCCGTAGCAATCAGCCCCAGCATTTT. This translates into CASSLGRSNQPQHF.

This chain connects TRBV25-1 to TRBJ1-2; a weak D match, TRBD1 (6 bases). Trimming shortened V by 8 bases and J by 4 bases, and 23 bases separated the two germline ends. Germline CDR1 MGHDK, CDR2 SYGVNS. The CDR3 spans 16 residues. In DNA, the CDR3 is TGTGCCAGCGGCAGGGACACCCAACAGTCCTCCTATGGCTACACCTTC. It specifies CASGRDTQQSSYGYTF.

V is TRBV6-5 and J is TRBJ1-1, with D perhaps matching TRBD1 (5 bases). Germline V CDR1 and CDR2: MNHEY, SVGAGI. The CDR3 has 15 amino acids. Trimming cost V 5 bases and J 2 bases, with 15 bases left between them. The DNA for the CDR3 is TGTGCCAGCAGTAGTTCGGGGGATATAAACACTGAAGCTTTCTTT. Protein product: CASSSSGDINTEAFF.

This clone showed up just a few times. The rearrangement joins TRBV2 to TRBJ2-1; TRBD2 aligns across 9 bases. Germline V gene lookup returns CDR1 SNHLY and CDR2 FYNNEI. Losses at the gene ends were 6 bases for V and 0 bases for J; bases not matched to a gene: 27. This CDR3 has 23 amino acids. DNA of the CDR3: TGTGCCAGCAGACGTCTGCCCAGCGGGGGGCGTTCGGGTATCTCGCGCTCCTACAATGAGCAGTTCTTC. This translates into CASRRLPSGGRSGISRSYNEQFF.

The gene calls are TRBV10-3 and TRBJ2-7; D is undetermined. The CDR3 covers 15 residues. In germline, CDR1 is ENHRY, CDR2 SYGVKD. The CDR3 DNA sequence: TGTGCTTCCCGAAACGTCGGAAAGAGCTCCTACGAGCAGTACTTC. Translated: CASRNVGKSSYEQYF.

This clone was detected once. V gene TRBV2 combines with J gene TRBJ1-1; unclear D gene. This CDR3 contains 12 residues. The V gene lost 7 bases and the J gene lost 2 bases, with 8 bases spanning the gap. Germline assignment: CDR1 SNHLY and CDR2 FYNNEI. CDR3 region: CASKFVNTEAFF. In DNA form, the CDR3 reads TGTGCCAGCAAGTTTGTAAACACTGAAGCTTTCTTT. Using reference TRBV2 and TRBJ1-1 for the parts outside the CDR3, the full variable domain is EPEVTQTPSHQVTQMGQEVILRCVPISNHLYFYWYRQILGQKVEFLVSFYNNEISEKSEIFDDQFSVERPDGSNFTLKIRSTKLEDSAMYFCASKFVNTEAFFGQGTRLTVV.

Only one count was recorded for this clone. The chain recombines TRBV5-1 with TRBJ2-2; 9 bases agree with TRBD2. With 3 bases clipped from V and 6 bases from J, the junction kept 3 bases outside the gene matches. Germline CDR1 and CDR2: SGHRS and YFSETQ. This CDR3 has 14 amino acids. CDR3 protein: CASSYGGRAGELFF. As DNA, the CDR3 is TGCGCCAGCAGCTACGGCGGGAGGGCCGGGGAGCTGTTTTTT.

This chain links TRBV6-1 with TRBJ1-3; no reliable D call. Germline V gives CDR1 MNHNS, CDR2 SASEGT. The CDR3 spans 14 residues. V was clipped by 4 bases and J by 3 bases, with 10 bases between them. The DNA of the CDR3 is TGTGCCAGCAGTGTAGCGGAGCTTGGAAACACCATATATTTT. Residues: CASSVAELGNTIYF.

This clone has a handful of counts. CDR3 amino acids: CASSSPGANVLTF. The CDR3 nucleotides are TGTGCCAGCAGCTCTCCGGGGGCCAACGTCCTGACTTTC. The rearrangement joins TRBV4-2 to TRBJ2-6; D ambiguous. Trimming took off 5 bases at V and 4 bases at J, with 6 bases between the two ends. Per germline, CDR1 LGHNA and CDR2 YNFKEQ. The CDR3 totals 13 residues.

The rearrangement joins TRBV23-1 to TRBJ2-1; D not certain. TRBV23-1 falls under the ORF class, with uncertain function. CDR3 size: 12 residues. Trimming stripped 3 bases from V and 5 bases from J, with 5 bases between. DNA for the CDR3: TGCGCCAGCAGTCATCGAAACAATGAGCAGTTCTTC. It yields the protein CASSHRNNEQFF.

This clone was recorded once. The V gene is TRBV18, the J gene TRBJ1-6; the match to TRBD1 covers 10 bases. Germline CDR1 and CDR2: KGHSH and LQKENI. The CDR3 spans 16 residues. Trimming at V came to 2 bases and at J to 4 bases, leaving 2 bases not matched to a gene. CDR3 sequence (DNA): TGTGCCAGCTCACCAAGACAGGGGGCATATAATTCACCCCTCCACTTT. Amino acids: CASSPRQGAYNSPLHF.

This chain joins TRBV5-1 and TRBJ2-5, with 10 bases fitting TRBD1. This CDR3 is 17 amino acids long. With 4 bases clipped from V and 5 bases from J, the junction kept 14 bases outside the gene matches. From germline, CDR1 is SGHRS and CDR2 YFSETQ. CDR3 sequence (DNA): TGCGCCAGCAGCAGAGGACAGGGGGGTCCACTAGGTGAGACCCAGTACTTC. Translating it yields CASSRGQGGPLGETQYF.

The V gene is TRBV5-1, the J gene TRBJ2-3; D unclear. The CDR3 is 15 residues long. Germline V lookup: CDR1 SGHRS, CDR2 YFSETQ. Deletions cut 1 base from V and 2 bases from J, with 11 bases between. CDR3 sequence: CASSLSDPTTDTQYF. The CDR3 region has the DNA TGCGCCAGCAGCTTGTCAGATCCAACCACAGATACGCAGTATTTT.

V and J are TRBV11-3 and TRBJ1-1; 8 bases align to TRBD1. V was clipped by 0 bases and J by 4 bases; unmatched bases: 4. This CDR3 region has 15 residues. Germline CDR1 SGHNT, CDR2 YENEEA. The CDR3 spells CASSLEQGDGTEAFF. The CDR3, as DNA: TGTGCCAGCAGCTTAGAACAGGGGGATGGCACTGAAGCTTTCTTT.

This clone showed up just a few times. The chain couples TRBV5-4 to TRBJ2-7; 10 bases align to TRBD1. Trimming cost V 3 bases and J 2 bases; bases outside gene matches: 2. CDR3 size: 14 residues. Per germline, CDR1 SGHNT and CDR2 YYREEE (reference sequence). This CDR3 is CASSWDRGAYEQYF. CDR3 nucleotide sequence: TGTGCCAGCAGCTGGGACAGGGGCGCCTACGAGCAGTACTTC.

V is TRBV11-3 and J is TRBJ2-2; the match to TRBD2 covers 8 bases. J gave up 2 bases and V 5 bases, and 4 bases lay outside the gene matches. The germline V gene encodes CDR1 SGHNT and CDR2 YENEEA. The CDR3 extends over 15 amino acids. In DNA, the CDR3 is TGTGCCAGCAGCCAAGGACTAGCCAACACCGGGGAGCTGTTTTTT. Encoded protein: CASSQGLANTGELFF.